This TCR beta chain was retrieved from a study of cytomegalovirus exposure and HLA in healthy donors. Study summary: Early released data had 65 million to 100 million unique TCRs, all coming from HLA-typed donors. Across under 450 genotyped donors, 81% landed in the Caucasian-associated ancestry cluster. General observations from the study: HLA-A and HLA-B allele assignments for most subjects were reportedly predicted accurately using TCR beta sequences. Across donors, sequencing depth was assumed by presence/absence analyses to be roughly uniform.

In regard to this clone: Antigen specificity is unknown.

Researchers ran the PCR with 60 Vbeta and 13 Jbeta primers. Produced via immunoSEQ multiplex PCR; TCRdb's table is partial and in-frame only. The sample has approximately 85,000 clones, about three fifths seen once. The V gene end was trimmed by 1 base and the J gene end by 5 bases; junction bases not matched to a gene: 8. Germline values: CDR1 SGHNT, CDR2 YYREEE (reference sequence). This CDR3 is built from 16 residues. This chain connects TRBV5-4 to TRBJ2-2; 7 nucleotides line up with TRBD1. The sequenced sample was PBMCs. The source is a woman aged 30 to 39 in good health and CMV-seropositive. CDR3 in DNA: TGTGCCAGCAGCTTGTTAGGGGGCGGTAAAACCGGGGAGCTGTTTTTT. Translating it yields CASSLLGGGKTGELFF.